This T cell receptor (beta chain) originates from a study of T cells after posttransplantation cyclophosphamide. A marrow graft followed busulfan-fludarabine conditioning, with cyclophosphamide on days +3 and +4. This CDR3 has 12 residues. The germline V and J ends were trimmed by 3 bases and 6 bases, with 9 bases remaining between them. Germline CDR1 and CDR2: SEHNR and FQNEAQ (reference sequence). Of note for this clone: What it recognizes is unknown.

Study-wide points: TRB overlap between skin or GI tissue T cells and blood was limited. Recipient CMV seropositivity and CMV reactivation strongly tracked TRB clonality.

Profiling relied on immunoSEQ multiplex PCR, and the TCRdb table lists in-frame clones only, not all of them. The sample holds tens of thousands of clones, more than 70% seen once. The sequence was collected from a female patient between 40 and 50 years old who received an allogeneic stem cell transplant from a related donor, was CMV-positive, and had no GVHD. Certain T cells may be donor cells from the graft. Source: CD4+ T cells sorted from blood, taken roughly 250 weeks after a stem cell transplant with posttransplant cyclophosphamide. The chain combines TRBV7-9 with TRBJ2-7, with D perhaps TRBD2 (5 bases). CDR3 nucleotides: TGTGCCAGCAGCTTTGTAGCGACCGAGCAGTACTTC. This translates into CASSFVATEQYF.